These 4 T cell receptor beta chains share one sample of origin, sequenced in a study of cytomegalovirus exposure and HLA in healthy donors. PCR was performed using 60 Vbeta and 13 Jbeta primers. Some clones are missing from TCRdb's copy, which holds only in-frame ones; the method was immunoSEQ multiplex PCR. The sample is made up of about 170,000 clones, and the top ten hold over 1% of it. Sequencing used PBMCs. All receptors derive from a woman aged 55 to 70 in good health and CMV-seronegative.

The CDR3 region has the DNA TGCGCCAGCAGCTTGGCGGTAATGAACACTGAAGCTTTCTTT. The encoded protein is CASSLAVMNTEAFF. The chain is built from TRBV5-1 and TRBJ1-1, with no clear D. V was trimmed by 0 bases and J by 0 bases, leaving 6 bases between them. This CDR3 is 14 amino acids long. Looked up from germline, CDR1 is SGHRS and CDR2 is YFSETQ.

The V and J genes are TRBV18 and TRBJ2-1, with a possible D match to TRBD2 (5 bases). Trimming pared 3 bases from V and 0 bases from J, leaving 6 bases between. The germline V gene encodes CDR1 KGHSH and CDR2 LQKENI. The CDR3 loop spans 14 amino acids. The DNA for the CDR3 is TGTGCCAGCTCACCGGCGGGCTCCTACAATGAGCAGTTCTTC. Residues: CASSPAGSYNEQFF.

The chain recombines TRBV7-9 with TRBJ1-2; TRBD1 aligns across 9 bases. Looked up from germline, CDR1 is SEHNR and CDR2 is FQNEAQ (reference sequence). The length of the CDR3 is 17 residues. V lost 5 bases, J lost 5 bases, and 15 bases stayed unmatched. This chain's CDR3 is CASSPIQGADGAYGYTF. CDR3 in DNA: TGTGCCAGCAGCCCTATACAGGGGGCCGACGGGGCTTATGGCTACACCTTC.

CDR3 DNA sequence: TGCGCCAGCAGCCAAGATGGGAGACTAGCCGACGAGCAGTACTTC. It is translated as CASSQDGRLADEQYF. V usage is TRBV4-3 and J usage is TRBJ2-7; 7 bases map to TRBD2. J was trimmed by 5 bases and V by 0 bases; bases with no gene match: 7. The CDR3 is made up of 15 amino acids. Looked up from germline, CDR1 is LGHNA and CDR2 is YSLEER.